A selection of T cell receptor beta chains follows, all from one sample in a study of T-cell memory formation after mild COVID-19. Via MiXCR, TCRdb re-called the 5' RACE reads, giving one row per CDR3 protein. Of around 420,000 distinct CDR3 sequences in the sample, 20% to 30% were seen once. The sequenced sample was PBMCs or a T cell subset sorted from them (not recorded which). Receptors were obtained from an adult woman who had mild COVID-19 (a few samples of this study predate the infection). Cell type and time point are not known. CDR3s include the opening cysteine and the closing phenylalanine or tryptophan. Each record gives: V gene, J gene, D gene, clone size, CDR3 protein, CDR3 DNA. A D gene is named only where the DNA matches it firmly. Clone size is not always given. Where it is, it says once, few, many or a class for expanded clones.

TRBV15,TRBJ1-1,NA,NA,CATSRDLSATEAFF,TGTGCCACCAGCAGAGATCTTTCGGCCACTGAAGCTTTCTTT
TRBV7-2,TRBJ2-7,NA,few,CASSFFRQPKYEQYF,TGTGCCAGCAGCTTTTTTAGGCAGCCCAAATACGAGCAGTACTTC
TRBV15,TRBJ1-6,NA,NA,CATRPQGNSPLHF,TGTGCCACCAGGCCCCAGGGTAATTCACCCCTCCACTTT
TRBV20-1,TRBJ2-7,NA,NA,CRAGGPYEQYF,TGCAGGGCCGGGGGGCCCTACGAGCAGTACTTC
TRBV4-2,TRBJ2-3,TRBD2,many,CASSQGQAGGGTDTQYF,TGTGCCAGCAGCCAAGGTCAAGCGGGAGGGGGCACAGATACGCAGTATTTT
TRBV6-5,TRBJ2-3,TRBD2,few,CASSPPKRGYTDTQYF,TGTGCCAGCAGCCCCCCCAAGCGGGGGTACACAGATACGCAGTATTTT
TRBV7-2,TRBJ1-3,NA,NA,CASSRERTSSTGNTIYF,TGTGCCAGCAGCCGGGAGAGGACTTCTTCCACCGGAAACACCATATATTTT
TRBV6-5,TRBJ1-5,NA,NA,CASSYTGSFSPQHF,TGTGCCAGCAGTTACACAGGCTCTTTTTCGCCCCAGCATTTT
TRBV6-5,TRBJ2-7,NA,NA,CASSYSGEQYF,TGTGCCAGCAGTTACTCCGGCGAGCAGTACTTC
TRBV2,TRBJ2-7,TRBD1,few,CASSEGQGVIGEQYF,TGTGCCAGCAGTGAAGGTCAGGGGGTTATCGGCGAGCAGTACTTC
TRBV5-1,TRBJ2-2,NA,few,CASKPEVRDGELFF,TGCGCCAGCAAACCTGAAGTCCGAGACGGGGAGCTGTTTTTT
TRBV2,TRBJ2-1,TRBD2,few,CASSAGLAGLNEQFF,TGTGCCAGCAGTGCGGGACTAGCGGGCCTCAATGAGCAGTTCTTC
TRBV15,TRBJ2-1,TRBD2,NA,CATSRDYRGGQSEQFF,TGTGCCACCAGCAGAGATTACCGGGGGGGGCAGAGTGAGCAGTTCTTC
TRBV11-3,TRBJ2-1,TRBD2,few,CASSNRDYIEQFF,TGTGCCAGCAGCAACCGGGACTATATAGAGCAGTTCTTC
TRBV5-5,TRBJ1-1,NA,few,CASSLVGQVNTEAFF,TGTGCCAGCAGCTTGGTGGGGCAGGTGAACACTGAAGCTTTCTTT
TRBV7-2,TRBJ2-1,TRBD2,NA,CASSLGLAGSDEQFF,TGTGCCAGCAGCTTAGGGCTAGCGGGATCGGATGAGCAGTTCTTC
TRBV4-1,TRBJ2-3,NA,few,CASSQERASGSTDTQYF,TGCGCCAGCAGCCAAGAGAGAGCCAGCGGCAGCACAGATACGCAGTATTTT
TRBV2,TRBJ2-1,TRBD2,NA,CASMTSGNSYNEQFF,TGTGCCAGCATGACTAGCGGGAACTCCTACAATGAGCAGTTCTTC
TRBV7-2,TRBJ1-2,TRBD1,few,CAGGQGAGYGYTF,TGTGCCGGCGGACAGGGGGCAGGGTATGGCTACACCTTC
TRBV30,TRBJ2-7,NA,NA,CAWSQSDPSEQYF,TGTGCCTGGAGTCAGAGCGACCCCTCCGAGCAGTACTTC
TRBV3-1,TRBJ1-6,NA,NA,CASSLRQWTAGGAPLHF,TGTGCCAGCAGCCTACGACAATGGACAGCAGGAGGGGCTCCCCTCCACTTT
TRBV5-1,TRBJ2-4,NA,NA,CASSSLTGENIQYF,TGCGCCAGCAGCTCCCTGACAGGAGAAAACATTCAGTACTTC
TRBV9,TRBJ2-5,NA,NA,CASSWSRVGETQYF,TGTGCCAGCAGCTGGTCCAGGGTGGGAGAGACCCAGTACTTC
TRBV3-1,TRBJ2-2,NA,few,CASSSYRGRGTNTGELFF,TGTGCCAGCAGCTCATACCGGGGTAGGGGTACGAACACCGGGGAGCTGTTTTTT
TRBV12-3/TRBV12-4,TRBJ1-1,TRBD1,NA,CASTRDRGPLNTEAFF,TGTGCCAGCACCCGGGACAGGGGCCCTCTTAACACTGAAGCTTTCTTT
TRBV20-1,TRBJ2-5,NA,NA,CSARVVDGAGETQYF,TGCAGTGCTAGAGTAGTTGATGGGGCCGGGGAGACCCAGTACTTC
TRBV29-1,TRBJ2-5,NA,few,CSARDKGQETQYF,TGCAGCGCCCGGGACAAGGGGCAAGAGACCCAGTACTTC
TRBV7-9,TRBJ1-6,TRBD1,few,CASTGGGANSPLHF,TGTGCCAGCACCGGAGGGGGCGCGAATTCACCCCTCCACTTT
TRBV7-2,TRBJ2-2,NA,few,CASSPLRPGTGELFF,TGTGCCAGCAGCCCGCTACGTCCAGGGACCGGGGAGCTGTTTTTT